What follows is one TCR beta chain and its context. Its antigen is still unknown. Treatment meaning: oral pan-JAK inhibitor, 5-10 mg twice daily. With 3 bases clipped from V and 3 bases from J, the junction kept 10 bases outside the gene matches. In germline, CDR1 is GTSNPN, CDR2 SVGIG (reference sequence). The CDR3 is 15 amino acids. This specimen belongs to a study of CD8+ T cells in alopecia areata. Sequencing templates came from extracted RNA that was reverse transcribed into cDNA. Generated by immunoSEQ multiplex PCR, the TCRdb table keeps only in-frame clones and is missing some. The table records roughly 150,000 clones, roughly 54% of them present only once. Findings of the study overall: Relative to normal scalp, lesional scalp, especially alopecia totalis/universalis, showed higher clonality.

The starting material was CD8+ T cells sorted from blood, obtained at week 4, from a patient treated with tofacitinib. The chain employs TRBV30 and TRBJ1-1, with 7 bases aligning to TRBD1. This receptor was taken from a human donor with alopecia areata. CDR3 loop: CAWRGQAMGYTEAFF. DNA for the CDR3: TGTGCCTGGAGAGGACAGGCCATGGGCTACACTGAAGCTTTCTTT.